Many counts were recorded for the clone carrying this T cell receptor beta chain. Its antigen is undetermined. The data belong to a study of regulatory T cells in long-lasting Graves disease. The authors built TCR beta libraries using iRepertoire HTBI primers and Arm-PCR of CDR3 regions. MiXCR was run by TCRdb on the multiplex PCR reads, yielding one entry per CDR3 protein. Of 250,000 or so distinct CDR3 sequences in the sample, 15% to 20% were seen once. Specified time point: newly diagnosed GD, antithyroid drugs for less than 3 months. Isolated PBMC RNA provided the starting material for the TCR library. Each patient gave around 8.1 milliliters of EDTA-anticoagulated peripheral blood. Study-wide findings and caveats: The number of shared public clonotypes was higher in persistent patients (approximately 3,000) than new patients (more than 850).

V gave up 1 base and J gave up 8 bases, with 12 bases separating them. The CDR3 is 13 residues long. Germline values: CDR1 SGHKS, CDR2 YYEKEE (reference sequence). These data were also reused for a study on T cells in Graves' hyperthyroidism and ophthalmopathy.

This receptor was identified in a woman aged 30 to 39 with Graves disease. The source material was peripheral blood mononuclear cells (PBMCs), sampled at new diagnosis, from a patient treated with antithyroid drugs. The chain joins TRBV5-5 to TRBJ1-2; D might be TRBD1 (5 bases). The CDR3 DNA reads TGTGCCAGCAGCTTGACAGTGGGGCGGGGCTACACCTTC. It translates to CASSLTVGRGYTF.